These 9 T cell receptor beta chains were all obtained from the same sample, sequenced in a study of T-cell memory formation after mild COVID-19. From the 5' RACE reads, TCRdb called clonotypes with MiXCR, one entry per CDR3 protein. Found here are 400,000 to 450,000 distinct CDR3 sequences, approximately 19% of them singletons; the top ten hold 20% to 25%. The specimen was PBMCs or a T cell subset sorted from them (not recorded which). All receptors derive from a man aged 18 to 29 who had mild COVID-19 (a few samples of this study predate the infection). Cell type and time point are not known.

This clonotype was observed a handful of times. The gene calls are TRBV6-5 and TRBJ2-7; TRBD2 matches 8 bases. The CDR3 has 17 amino acids. CDR1 is MNHEY, CDR2 SVGAGI, per germline. V was pared by 2 bases and J by 0 bases, with 9 bases of the junction left unmatched. CDR3 amino acids: CASSYGRGVPSSYEQYF. The CDR3 DNA sequence: TGTGCCAGCAGTTACGGGCGGGGGGTCCCCAGCTCCTACGAGCAGTACTTC.

J is TRBJ2-5 and V is TRBV12-3 or TRBV12-4; D uncertain. V lost 7 bases, J lost 2 bases, and 11 bases lay in between. The CDR3 is made up of 13 amino acids. In nucleotides, the CDR3 is TGTGCCAGCAACCCCGGGCCTCAAGAGACCCAGTACTTC. This sequence encodes CASNPGPQETQYF.

The chain has TRBV10-3 and TRBJ1-2; the D is unclear. The CDR3 loop spans 16 amino acids. Trimming removed 2 bases from V and 4 bases from J, with 17 bases in between. The germline gives CDR1 ENHRY, CDR2 SYGVKD. The CDR3, as DNA: TGTGCCATCAGTGAGCCACCGGATCCCGGAGTCTATGGCTACACCTTC. Protein product: CAISEPPDPGVYGYTF.

This clonotype was found a few times. CDR3 loop: CASSLATGAGQPQHF. CDR3 coding DNA: TGTGCCAGCAGCTTAGCGACAGGGGCGGGACAGCCCCAGCATTTT. The chain uses TRBV7-2 and TRBJ1-5; 8 bases line up with TRBD1. Germline trimming cut 0 bases from V and 7 bases from J; bases unmatched to any gene: 5. Per the germline V gene, CDR1 is SGHTA and CDR2 is FQGNSA. CDR3 length equals 15 residues.

This rearrangement joins TRBV5-5 to TRBJ1-2, with D unclear. V gave up 0 bases and J gave up 3 bases, with 9 bases separating them. The germline CDR1 and CDR2 sequences are SGHKS and YYEKEE (reference sequence). The CDR3 loop spans 14 amino acids. The chain's CDR3 is CASSLVVGDYGYTF. The CDR3 DNA reads TGTGCCAGCAGCTTGGTTGTGGGTGACTATGGCTACACCTTC.

This clonotype was recorded a few times. The chain couples TRBV6-5 to TRBJ2-1; a weak D match, TRBD2 (5 bases). This CDR3 contains 15 residues. V was clipped by 5 bases and J by 2 bases, with 13 bases between them. Germline assignment: CDR1 MNHEY and CDR2 SVGAGI. CDR3 in amino acids: CASSLRSSPYNEQFF. The CDR3 nucleotides read TGTGCCAGCAGTCTTCGGTCTAGCCCCTACAATGAGCAGTTCTTC.

This clonotype was recorded a few times. The rearrangement joins TRBV11-2 to TRBJ2-7, with TRBD1 identical over 7 bases. The CDR3 covers 16 residues. The germline gives CDR1 SGHAT, CDR2 FQNNGV. After removal of 5 bases from V and 3 bases from J, the junction contained 13 bases not matched to a gene. The CDR3 is CASSGRTGTEVYEQYV. The CDR3 coding sequence is TGTGCCAGCAGCGGGCGGACAGGTACGGAGGTCTACGAGCAGTACGTC.

This clonotype was observed a handful of times. The chain uses TRBV4-1 and TRBJ1-1; a possible D gene is TRBD1 (5 bases). CDR1 and CDR2 (germline): MGHRA, YSYEKL. Between the trimmed V and J ends, which lost 0 bases and 1 base, there was a span of 6 bases. The CDR3 totals 14 residues. In DNA form, the CDR3 reads TGCGCCAGCAGCCAAGATGGGGGGAACACTGAAGCTTTCTTT. It encodes CASSQDGGNTEAFF.

V and J are TRBV10-3 and TRBJ1-6; 8 nucleotides match TRBD1. CDR1 is ENHRY, CDR2 SYGVKD, per germline. The CDR3 loop spans 15 amino acids. V lost 5 bases to trimming and J lost 10 bases; unmatched junction nucleotides: 10. The CDR3 sequence: CAISPNTGGVSPLHF. The CDR3 nucleotides are TGTGCCATCAGTCCCAACACAGGGGGTGTCTCACCCCTCCACTTT.